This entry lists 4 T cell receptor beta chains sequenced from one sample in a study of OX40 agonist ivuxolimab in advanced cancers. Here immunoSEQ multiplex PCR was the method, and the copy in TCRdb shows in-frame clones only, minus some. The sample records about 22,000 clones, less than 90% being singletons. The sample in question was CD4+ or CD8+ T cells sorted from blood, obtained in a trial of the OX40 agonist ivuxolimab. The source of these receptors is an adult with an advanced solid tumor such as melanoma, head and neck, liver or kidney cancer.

CDR3 amino acids: CASSESFPKPRDEQFF. The CDR3 DNA reads TGTGCCAGCAGTGAAAGTTTCCCAAAGCCTAGAGATGAGCAGTTCTTC. The rearrangement joins TRBV2 to TRBJ2-1; D gene unclear. The germline V and J ends were trimmed by 2 bases and 8 bases, with 19 bases remaining between them. Germline V CDR1 and CDR2: SNHLY, FYNNEI. CDR3 length: 16 amino acids.

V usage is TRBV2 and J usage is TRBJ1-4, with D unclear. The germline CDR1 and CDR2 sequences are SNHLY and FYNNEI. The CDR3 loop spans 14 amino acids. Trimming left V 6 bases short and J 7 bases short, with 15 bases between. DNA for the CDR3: TGTGCCAGCAGCCCGGGTCTAGCCCCTGAAAAACTGTTTTTT. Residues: CASSPGLAPEKLFF. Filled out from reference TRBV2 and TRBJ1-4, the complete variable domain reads EPEVTQTPSHQVTQMGQEVILRCVPISNHLYFYWYRQILGQKVEFLVSFYNNEISEKSEIFDDQFSVERPDGSNFTLKIRSTKLEDSAMYFCASSPGLAPEKLFFGSGTQLSVL.

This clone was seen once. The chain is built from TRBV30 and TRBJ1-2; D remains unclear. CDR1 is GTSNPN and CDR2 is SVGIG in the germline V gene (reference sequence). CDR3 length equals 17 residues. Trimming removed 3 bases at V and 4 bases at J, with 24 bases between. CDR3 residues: CAWRGWEDSLTGYGYTF. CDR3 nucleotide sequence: TGTGCCTGGAGAGGGTGGGAGGACTCGTTAACCGGCTATGGCTACACCTTC.

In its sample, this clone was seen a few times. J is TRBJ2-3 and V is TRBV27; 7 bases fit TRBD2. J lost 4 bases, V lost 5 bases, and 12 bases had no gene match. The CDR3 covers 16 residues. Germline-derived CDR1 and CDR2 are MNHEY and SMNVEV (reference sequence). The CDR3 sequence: CASSPNPSGIADTQYF. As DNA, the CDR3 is TGTGCCAGCAGTCCGAACCCTAGCGGTATTGCAGATACGCAGTATTTT.